The rows below give T cell receptor beta chains drawn from one sample of a study of blood T cell repertoires in COVID-19. Some clones are missing from TCRdb's copy, which holds only in-frame ones; the method was immunoSEQ multiplex PCR. Found here are roughly 60,000 clones, 87% of them singletons; the top ten hold 10%. The sample consisted of peripheral blood. These receptors came from a human donor with acute or convalescent COVID-19. The donor label of this sample is uncertain. Both conserved end residues are part of each CDR3. D genes are given only for firm matches. The size field is filled for only some rows; it gives once, few, many or a size class.

clone_size	v_call	j_call	d_call	cdr3_nt	cdr3_aa
NA	TRBV27	TRBJ1-6	NA	TGTGCCAGCAGTTTCAGAGGTTTCAATTCACCCCTCCACTTT	CASSFRGFNSPLHF
once	TRBV3-1/TRBV3-2	TRBJ2-7	NA	TGTGCCAGCAGCCCCTCGGACAACTACGAGCAGTACTTC	CASSPSDNYEQYF
NA	TRBV4-1	TRBJ2-7	NA	TGCGCCAGCAGCCAAGGGATCGCAGACATCTGGGAGCAGTACTTC	CASSQGIADIWEQYF
NA	TRBV9	TRBJ2-2	TRBD2	TGTGCCAGCAGCGTATTTAGCGGGAGGGAAACGACCGGGGAGCTGTTTTTT	CASSVFSGRETTGELFF
NA	TRBV24-1	TRBJ1-5	TRBD1	TGTGCCACCAGTGATTCTACAGGGGCCGGGGTTCAGCCCCAGCATTTT	CATSDSTGAGVQPQHF
NA	TRBV3-1/TRBV3-2	TRBJ2-2	TRBD2	TGTGCCAGCAGCCAAGGACTAGCGGGAAACGCCGGGGAGCTGTTTTTT	CASSQGLAGNAGELFF
NA	TRBV7-2	TRBJ2-6	NA	TGTGCCAGCAGCCTCACAGACGGGGCCAACGTCCTGACTTTC	CASSLTDGANVLTF
NA	TRBV29-1	TRBJ1-4	NA	TGCAGCGCGGACGATCAGGGCCTCCCGTCAACTAATGAAAAACTGTTTTTT	CSADDQGLPSTNEKLFF
NA	TRBV5-4	TRBJ1-2	TRBD1	TGTGCCAGCAGCCGGGACAGGGACGTAGGAGGCTACACCTTC	CASSRDRDVGGYTF
NA	TRBV6-5	TRBJ1-6	NA	TGTGCCAGCAGTTACTCGAGTAGTCAGGGTTATTCACCCCTCCACTTT	CASSYSSSQGYSPLHF
NA	TRBV6-4	TRBJ1-1	TRBD1	TGTGCCAGCAGCACAGGGGGGTTCAACACTGAAGCTTTCTTT	CASSTGGFNTEAFF
once	TRBV5-1	TRBJ2-7	TRBD1	TGCGCCAGCAGCGCCACAGGGGGCTCCTACGAGCAGTACTTC	CASSATGGSYEQYF
NA	TRBV5-1	TRBJ2-2	NA	TGCGCCAGCAGCTCGGAGTACACCGGGGAGCTGTTTTTT	CASSSEYTGELFF
NA	TRBV10-1	TRBJ2-3	TRBD2	TGCGCCAGCAGTGAAGTGACTAGCGAGGACACAGATACGCAGTATTTT	CASSEVTSEDTDTQYF
NA	TRBV6-5	TRBJ1-3	TRBD1	TGTGCCAGCAGCCAGGGGGCTGGAAACACCATATATTTT	CASSQGAGNTIYF
NA	TRBV18	TRBJ2-2	TRBD2	TGTGCCAGCTCAACCACTCCTAGCGGGACCGGGGAGCTGTTTTTT	CASSTTPSGTGELFF
NA	TRBV2	TRBJ2-5	NA	TGTGCCAGCAAGGAGACTTTCCAAGAGACCCAGTACTTC	CASKETFQETQYF
NA	TRBV6-2/TRBV6-3	TRBJ2-3	TRBD2	TGTGCCAGCAGTCCAGGGACTAGCGGGAGCAAAGATACGCAGTATTTT	CASSPGTSGSKDTQYF
NA	TRBV18	TRBJ2-2	NA	TGTGCCAGCTCACCAAGGACAAACGCGAACACCGGGGAGCTGTTTTTT	CASSPRTNANTGELFF
NA	TRBV9	TRBJ2-7	TRBD1	TGTGCCAGCAGCGCCTCGGGACAGGGGATAGGCGAGCAGTACTTC	CASSASGQGIGEQYF
NA	TRBV28	TRBJ2-2	NA	TGTGCCAGCAGTACGGCAGGTTGGCAATCCGGGGAGCTGTTTTTT	CASSTAGWQSGELFF
NA	TRBV2	TRBJ2-5	TRBD2	TGTGCCAGCAGTGTGGGACTAGCTGGGGAGACCCAGTACTTC	CASSVGLAGETQYF
NA	TRBV2	TRBJ2-6	TRBD1	TGTGCCAGCAGTCAGACAGGGGTTGGGGCCAACGTCCTGACTTTC	CASSQTGVGANVLTF
NA	TRBV5-1	TRBJ2-3	TRBD2	TGCGCCAGCAGCTCCCCGGCTAGCGGGGGCGGGGATACGCAGTATTTT	CASSSPASGGGDTQYF
NA	TRBV18	TRBJ2-3	TRBD1	TGTGCCAGCTCACCCGGGACAGGGCTCGATACGCAGTATTTT	CASSPGTGLDTQYF
NA	TRBV5-4	TRBJ2-7	TRBD2	TGTGCCAGCAGCTTGGATCTAGCGGGAGGCCCTAACTCCTACGAGCAGTACTTC	CASSLDLAGGPNSYEQYF
NA	TRBV9	TRBJ2-7	NA	TGTGCCAGCAGCCCCTCCAGCGGTCGCTACGAGCAGTACTTC	CASSPSSGRYEQYF
NA	TRBV9	TRBJ2-1	NA	TGTGCCAGCAGCGTAACGTATTCAGCCTACAATGAGCAGTTCTTC	CASSVTYSAYNEQFF
few	TRBV19	TRBJ1-4	TRBD1	TGTGCCAGTAGGCCGACAGGGGTGGCTAATGAAAAACTGTTTTTT	CASRPTGVANEKLFF
NA	TRBV9	TRBJ1-2	TRBD1	TGTGCCAGCAGCGCCTCACGCCAGGGGGCGCAAAACTATGGCTACACCTTC	CASSASRQGAQNYGYTF
once	TRBV5-1	TRBJ2-6	NA	TGCGCCAGCAGCCCCCGGGTGGCTGGGGCCAACGTCCTGACTTTC	CASSPRVAGANVLTF
NA	TRBV9	TRBJ2-5	NA	TGTGCCAGCAGCGTAGGTTGGGACAAGGAGACCCAGTACTTC	CASSVGWDKETQYF